This T cell receptor (beta chain) is from a study of blood T cell repertoires in COVID-19. Study as a whole: COVID-19 samples collected from the United States, Italy and Spain covered acute and convalescent phases. PBMCs, B-cell-depleted T cells, or T cells were the source of the cDNA or gDNA that made up the material.

In the source study's methods: Cell counts per sample came from amplifying reference gene primers. Profiling relied on immunoSEQ multiplex PCR, and the TCRdb table lists in-frame clones only, not all of them. V, J and clone size were drawn from that table, and D and trimming were deduced from the DNA. In the table there are about 160,000 clones, 81% of which are singletons. This CDR3 is built from 11 residues. CDR1 and CDR2 (germline): DFQATT, SNEGSKA (reference sequence). Trimming took off 1 base at V and 6 bases at J, with 6 bases between the two ends. This clonotype was sampled from a man between 60 and 75 years old with active or convalescent COVID-19. The specimen was peripheral blood. This rearrangement joins TRBV20-1 to TRBJ1-1, with D possibly being TRBD1 (6 bases). CDR3 loop: CSARGTAEAFF. The CDR3 DNA reads TGCAGTGCTAGAGGGACAGCTGAAGCTTTCTTT.